A single sample is the source of the 20 T cell receptor beta chains below, sequenced in a study of Ad26.COV2.S vaccination and SARS-CoV-2 variants. Some clones are missing from TCRdb's copy, which holds only in-frame ones; the method was immunoSEQ multiplex PCR. The sample lists about 400,000 clones; about nine tenths were seen once. This sample's treatment: 15 to 20 received Ad26.COV2.S at low or high dose, single or two shots; five or six received placebo; per-sample allocation not given. All samples were drawn on day 63, counting from the first vaccine or placebo injection. The input for sequencing was peripheral blood, taken in a trial of Ad26.COV2.S vaccine versus placebo. All receptors come from a person aged 18 to 65 who received the Ad26.COV2.S COVID-19 vaccine or a placebo.

V and J are TRBV6-5 and TRBJ1-6; no clear D. CDR1 and CDR2 from the germline V gene are MNHEY and SVGAGI. CDR3 length: 12 residues. Trimming shortened V by 6 bases and J by 4 bases, and 4 bases separated the two germline ends. CDR3 DNA sequence: TGTGCCAGCAGCCGTTATAATTCACCCCTCCACTTT. It yields the protein CASSRYNSPLHF.

This rearrangement joins TRBV10-3 to TRBJ2-7; TRBD2 is a possible D gene (5 bases). The CDR3 extends over 14 amino acids. Germline loops: CDR1 ENHRY, CDR2 SYGVKD. V was trimmed by 4 bases and J by 2 bases, leaving 12 bases between them. CDR3 amino acids: CAISAPGSAYEQYF. CDR3 in DNA: TGTGCCATCAGTGCACCGGGATCCGCCTACGAGCAGTACTTC.

The V and J genes are TRBV19 and TRBJ2-1; 11 nucleotides align to TRBD2. Germline lookup yields CDR1 LNHDA and CDR2 SQIVND (reference sequence). The junction had 3 bases not matched to a gene; V was cut back by 1 base and J by 7 bases. The CDR3 has 15 residues. The CDR3 DNA sequence: TGTGCCAGTAGTATAGGGACTAGCGGGTTTAATGAGCAGTTCTTC. Amino acids: CASSIGTSGFNEQFF.

This rearrangement joins TRBV19 to TRBJ2-7; D gene ambiguous. The length of the CDR3 is 14 residues. The germline gives CDR1 LNHDA, CDR2 SQIVND (reference sequence). Trimming cost V 3 bases and J 0 bases, with 9 bases left between them. CDR3 in amino acids: CASSMYGSSYEQYF. The CDR3, as DNA: TGTGCCAGTAGTATGTACGGGTCCTCCTACGAGCAGTACTTC.

The rearrangement uses TRBV12-3 or TRBV12-4 and TRBJ1-4; TRBD1 matches at 7 bases. The length of the CDR3 is 13 residues. V shed 1 base, J shed 7 bases, and the junction held 0 bases outside the gene matches. The CDR3 here is CASSLDRGEKLFF. The DNA for the CDR3 is TGTGCCAGCAGTTTAGACAGGGGTGAAAAACTGTTTTTT.

The chain employs TRBV4-2 and TRBJ2-1, with 11 positions matching TRBD2. The J segment lost 8 bases and the V segment lost 0 bases, leaving 12 bases of the junction unmatched. This CDR3 contains 18 residues. Per germline, CDR1 LGHNA and CDR2 YNFKEQ. CDR3 coding DNA: TGTGCCAGCAGCCAAGAAGCCGCACTAGCGGGGGTCCAGGATGAGCAGTTCTTC. As protein: CASSQEAALAGVQDEQFF.

This rearrangement joins TRBV11-2 to TRBJ2-1, with D perhaps TRBD2 (5 bases). CDR1 and CDR2 from the germline V gene are SGHAT and FQNNGV. The CDR3 totals 14 residues. Trimming shortened V by 6 bases and J by 6 bases, and 15 bases separated the two germline ends. The CDR3 region is CASSSGKGTNEQFF. The DNA of the CDR3 is TGTGCCAGCAGTTCGGGGAAAGGAACCAATGAGCAGTTCTTC.

This clone was observed a single time. V and J are TRBV6-2 or TRBV6-3 and TRBJ1-4; no firm D call. V lost 5 bases and J lost 8, with 21 bases in between. This CDR3 is 16 amino acids long. Germline V gives CDR1 MNHEY, CDR2 SVGEGT. The DNA for the CDR3 is TGTGCCAGCAGTAGAGGTATCGGAGTCGGTTTGGAAAAACTGTTTTTT. Translation: CASSRGIGVGLEKLFF.

This chain connects TRBV25-1 to TRBJ1-3, with 9 positions matching TRBD1. The CDR3 totals 18 residues. Trimming at V came to 6 bases and at J to 5 bases, leaving 17 bases not matched to a gene. Germline assignment: CDR1 MGHDK and CDR2 SYGVNS. This CDR3 reads CASRSTRAGQGQRNTIYF. For the CDR3, the DNA is TGTGCCAGCAGATCTACCCGGGCGGGACAGGGTCAAAGAAACACCATATATTTT.

The CDR3 is CASSLTGRLHEQYF. DNA for the CDR3: TGTGCCAGCAGCCTTACAGGGAGACTCCACGAGCAGTACTTC. The chain has TRBV5-6 and TRBJ2-7, with a possible D match to TRBD1 (6 bases). V was shortened by 4 bases and J by 5 bases, with 16 bases between the two germline ends. CDR1 is SGHDT and CDR2 is YYEEEE in the germline V gene. The CDR3 length is 14 residues.

The chain carries TRBV6-2 or TRBV6-3 and TRBJ1-5; unclear D gene. Deletions cut 6 bases from V and 2 bases from J, with 17 bases between. Per the germline V gene, CDR1 is MNHEY and CDR2 is SVGEGT. The CDR3 spans 16 residues. The CDR3 loop is CASSPMTPGGNQPQHF. The CDR3 nucleotides are TGTGCCAGCAGCCCCATGACCCCGGGTGGCAATCAGCCCCAGCATTTT.

The chain combines TRBV5-4 with TRBJ2-5, with unresolved D. Per germline, CDR1 SGHNT and CDR2 YYREEE (reference sequence). The CDR3 contains 15 residues. V was pared by 1 base and J by 0 bases, with 10 bases between. The CDR3: CASSLSLGYQETQYF. CDR3 nucleotide sequence: TGTGCCAGCAGCTTGTCCCTGGGGTACCAAGAGACCCAGTACTTC.

This chain links TRBV9 with TRBJ1-1; TRBD1 agrees at 9 bases. The germline CDR1 and CDR2 sequences are SGDLS and YYNGEE. J lost 2 bases, V lost 4 bases, and 12 bases had no gene match. The CDR3 is 17 amino acids. As DNA, the CDR3 is TGTGCCAGCAGCCCACTAACTTCGGGACAGGGAAACACTGAAGCTTTCTTT. Amino acids: CASSPLTSGQGNTEAFF.

This clone has just one count. This chain connects TRBV12-3 or TRBV12-4 to TRBJ2-7; D is possibly TRBD1 (5 bases). This CDR3 is 13 amino acids long. Trimming shortened V by 1 base and J by 4 bases, and 8 bases separated the two germline ends. DNA for the CDR3: TGTGCCAGCAGTTTAGGGGCAGGGTACGAGCAGTACTTC. It encodes CASSLGAGYEQYF.

The chain carries TRBV7-9 and TRBJ2-4, with D possibly TRBD2 on 7 matching bases. Germline CDR1 SEHNR, CDR2 FQNEAQ (reference sequence). The CDR3 length is 17 residues. The V end was cut by 5 bases, the J end by 0 bases, with 17 bases between. CDR3 nucleotides: TGTGCCAGCAGCCCCAAAGGGGGGGACCGAGCCAAAAACATTCAGTACTTC. Translated: CASSPKGGDRAKNIQYF.

The rearrangement uses TRBV6-1 and TRBJ2-1; 7 bases are a match to TRBD2. Losses at the gene ends were 2 bases for V and 2 bases for J; bases not matched to a gene: 9. Germline CDR1 is MNHNS and CDR2 is SASEGT. This CDR3 has 17 residues. CDR3 region: CASSELAGVTPYNEQFF. The DNA of the CDR3 is TGTGCCAGCAGTGAACTTGCGGGAGTTACGCCCTACAATGAGCAGTTCTTC.

This clone was observed a handful of times. The chain has TRBV7-9 and TRBJ2-7; no clear D. V was pared by 0 bases and J by 0 bases, with 12 bases between. Germline V gives CDR1 SEHNR, CDR2 FQNEAQ (reference sequence). The CDR3 runs 16 residues. This CDR3 reads CASSLAYRSSSYEQYF. The CDR3 DNA reads as TGTGCCAGCAGCTTAGCATACAGATCGTCCTCCTACGAGCAGTACTTC. Complete variable domain (other parts from reference TRBV7-9 and TRBJ2-7): DTGVSQNPRHKITKRGQNVTFRCDPISEHNRLYWYRQTLGQGPEFLTYFQNEAQLEKSRLLSDRFSAERPKGSFSTLEIQRTEQGDSAMYLCASSLAYRSSSYEQYFGPGTRLTVT.

The gene calls are TRBV28 and TRBJ1-2, with 7 bases matching TRBD1. The junction had 6 bases not matched to a gene; V was cut back by 3 bases and J by 2 bases. Germline V CDR1 and CDR2: MDHEN, SYDVKM. The CDR3 is made up of 15 amino acids. The CDR3 sequence is CASSFRDRANYGYTF. The CDR3 bases are TGTGCCAGCAGTTTTCGTGACAGGGCGAACTATGGCTACACCTTC.

CDR3 coding DNA: TGCGCCAGCAGCCAGGCTAGCAATGAGCAGTTCTTC. This encodes CASSQASNEQFF. The chain joins TRBV5-1 to TRBJ2-1; D call uncertain. This CDR3 region has 12 residues. Deletions cut 4 bases from V and 6 bases from J, with 8 bases between. Germline CDR1 SGHRS, CDR2 YFSETQ.

This clone was observed a single time. CDR3 nucleotide sequence: TGTGCCAGCAGCGGGACAGCGAACACCGGGGAGCTGTTTTTT. It is translated as CASSGTANTGELFF. This chain connects TRBV28 to TRBJ2-2; 7 bases line up with TRBD1. CDR1 and CDR2 (germline): MDHEN, SYDVKM. The CDR3 runs to 14 residues. Unmatched junction bases numbered 1, after V lost 6 bases and J lost 0 bases.